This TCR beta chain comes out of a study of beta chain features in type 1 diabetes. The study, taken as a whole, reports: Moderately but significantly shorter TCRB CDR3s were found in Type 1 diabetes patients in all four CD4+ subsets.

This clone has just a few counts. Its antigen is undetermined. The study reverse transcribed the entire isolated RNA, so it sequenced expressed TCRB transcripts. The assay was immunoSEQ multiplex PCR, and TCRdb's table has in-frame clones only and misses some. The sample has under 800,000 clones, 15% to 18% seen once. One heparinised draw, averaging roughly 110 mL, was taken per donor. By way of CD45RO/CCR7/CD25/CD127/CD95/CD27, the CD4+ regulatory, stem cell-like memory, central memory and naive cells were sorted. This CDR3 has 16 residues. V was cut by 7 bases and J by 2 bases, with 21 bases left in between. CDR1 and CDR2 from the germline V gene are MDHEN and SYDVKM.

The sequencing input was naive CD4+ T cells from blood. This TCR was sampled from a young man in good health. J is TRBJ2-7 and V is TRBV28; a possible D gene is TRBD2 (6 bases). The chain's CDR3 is CASTGTVLSRTYEQYF. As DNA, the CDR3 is TGTGCCAGCACCGGGACTGTTCTTAGCCGAACCTACGAGCAGTACTTC.